One sample yielded the 3 T cell receptor beta chains listed below, sequenced in a study of graft-versus-host responses after intestinal transplantation (dated by TCRdb to about 2021). In the paper's terms, the time point label means: cells obtained before transplantation from donor or recipient. Library prep was done by the immunoSEQ multiplex PCR assay. TCRdb obtained this table from immuneACCESS and retained in-frame rearrangements with V and J assigned. These tables miss some clones; where compared with another copy, unresolved V genes account for less than half of the shortfall, and the remainder is unexplained. For this sample there are over 100,000 clones; about 93% appear just once. Over 0.1% of the sample belongs to the ten largest clones. Their target antigens are unknown. The sequences come from unstimulated CD4+ T cells sorted from spleen or lymph node cells, collected before intestinal transplant. The source of these receptors is a human donor who received an intestinal transplant.

This rearrangement joins TRBV30 to TRBJ1-2; a possible D gene is TRBD1 (6 bases). There are 15 residues in the CDR3. Germline loops: CDR1 GTSNPN, CDR2 SVGIG (reference sequence). Trimming took off 1 base at V and 4 bases at J, with 16 bases between the two ends. Here the CDR3 DNA reads TGTGCCTGGAGTGGGGGACACCCTCGGGGCTATGGCTACACCTTC. It is translated as CAWSGGHPRGYGYTF. Using reference TRBV30 and TRBJ1-2 for the parts outside the CDR3, the full variable domain is SQTIHQWPATLVQPVGSPLSLECTVEGTSNPNLYWYRQAAGRGLQLLFYSVGIGQISSEVPQNLSASRPQDRQFILSSKKLLLSDSGFYLCAWSGGHPRGYGYTFGSGTRLTVV.

V gene TRBV14 combines with J gene TRBJ1-4; a possible D gene is TRBD1 (5 bases). Trimming left V 1 base short and J 7 bases short, with 10 bases between. Germline V gene data show CDR1 as SGHDN and CDR2 as FVKESK. The CDR3 totals 14 residues. The CDR3 DNA reads as TGTGCCAGCAGCCAAGGGGGTACAGGTGAAAAACTGTTTTTT. Protein: CASSQGGTGEKLFF.

This clone has only one observation. V and J are TRBV2 and TRBJ1-5, with D uncertain. The CDR3 contains 14 residues. Per germline, CDR1 SNHLY and CDR2 FYNNEI. V was clipped by 7 bases and J by 0 bases, with 10 bases between them. CDR3 loop: CASTVSYSNQPQHF. Here the CDR3 DNA reads TGTGCCAGCACGGTCAGCTATAGCAATCAGCCCCAGCATTTT.